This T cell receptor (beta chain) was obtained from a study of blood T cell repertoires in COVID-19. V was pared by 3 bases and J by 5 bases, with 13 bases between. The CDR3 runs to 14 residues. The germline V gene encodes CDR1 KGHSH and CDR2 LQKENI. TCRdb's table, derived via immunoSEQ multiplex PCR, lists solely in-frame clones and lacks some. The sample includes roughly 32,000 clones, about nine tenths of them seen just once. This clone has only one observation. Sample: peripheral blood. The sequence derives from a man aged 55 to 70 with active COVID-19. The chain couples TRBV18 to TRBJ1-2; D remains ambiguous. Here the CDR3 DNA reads TGTGCCAGCTCACCCCGCGGGCTCCTATATGGCTACACCTTC. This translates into CASSPRGLLYGYTF.